The 12 T cell receptor beta chains reported below all come from one sample, sequenced in a study of blood T cell repertoires in COVID-19. TCRdb's table, derived via immunoSEQ multiplex PCR, lists solely in-frame clones and lacks some. Of about 110,000 clones in the sample, 65% to 80% were seen once. Sequenced material: peripheral blood. All receptors derive from a man between 65 and 85 years old with acute or convalescent COVID-19.

This clone was picked up one time. This chain connects TRBV10-2 to TRBJ1-6; no clear D gene. The germline gives CDR1 WSHSY, CDR2 SAAADI. The CDR3 is 14 amino acids. V dropped 0 bases and J dropped 9 bases, with 9 bases sitting between them. In DNA, the CDR3 is TGCGCCAGCAGTGAGTCGAGAGGAGGTTCACCCCTCCACTTT. As protein: CASSESRGGSPLHF.

This rearrangement joins TRBV6-5 to TRBJ2-1; D is perhaps TRBD1 (5 bases). This CDR3 is 15 amino acids long. CDR1 and CDR2 (germline): MNHEY, SVGAGI. V was clipped by 2 bases and J by 2 bases, with 10 bases between them. The CDR3 DNA follows: TGTGCCAGCAGTTACCAGCAGGGTCCCTACAATGAGCAGTTCTTC. Protein sequence: CASSYQQGPYNEQFF.

The chain joins TRBV4-3 to TRBJ1-6, with D hard to call. Germline CDR1 and CDR2: LGHNA and YSLEER. V dropped 0 bases and J dropped 0 bases, with 9 bases sitting between them. The CDR3 has 17 amino acids. CDR3 protein: CASSQERWSSYNSPLHF. Written as DNA, the CDR3 is TGCGCCAGCAGCCAAGAGAGGTGGAGCTCCTATAATTCACCCCTCCACTTT.

CDR3 loop: CASSVGATGTVETQYF. DNA of the CDR3: TGTGCCAGCAGCGTAGGGGCGACAGGAACGGTAGAGACCCAGTACTTC. The chain links TRBV9 to TRBJ2-5, with a tentative D call TRBD1 (6 bases). The germline gives CDR1 SGDLS, CDR2 YYNGEE. This CDR3 has 16 residues. Trimming removed 0 bases at V and 4 bases at J, with 16 bases between. Supplemented by reference TRBV9 and TRBJ2-5, the full variable domain reads DSGVTQTPKHLITATGQRVTLRCSPRSGDLSVYWYQQSLDQGLQFLIQYYNGEERAKGNILERFSAQQFPDLHSELNLSSLELGDSALYFCASSVGATGTVETQYFGPGTRLLVL.

The chain carries TRBV4-3 and TRBJ1-2; D call uncertain. The V gene lost 0 bases and the J gene lost 2 bases, with 16 bases spanning the gap. Germline CDR1 and CDR2: LGHNA and YSLEER. The CDR3 has 17 residues. This CDR3 reads CASSQDLPPGENYGYTF. The CDR3 DNA reads as TGCGCCAGCAGCCAAGATCTCCCTCCAGGCGAGAACTATGGCTACACCTTC.

The V call is TRBV29-1, the J call TRBJ2-5, with 9 positions matching TRBD2. The germline V gene encodes CDR1 SQVTM and CDR2 ANQGSEA. The length of the CDR3 is 14 residues. V was pared by 2 bases and J by 5 bases, with 6 bases of the junction left unmatched. This CDR3 is CSVEWTSVGETQYF. The CDR3 coding sequence is TGCAGCGTTGAATGGACTAGCGTCGGGGAGACCCAGTACTTC.

The chain links TRBV7-2 to TRBJ2-5, with D possibly being TRBD2 (5 bases). Trimming pared 3 bases from V and 1 base from J, leaving 15 bases between. Germline-derived CDR1 and CDR2 are SGHTA and FQGNSA. The CDR3 length is 16 residues. The CDR3 here is CASSLMSGGSQETQYF. CDR3 bases: TGTGCCAGCAGCTTGATGAGCGGCGGAAGCCAAGAGACCCAGTACTTC.

The chain uses TRBV6-5 and TRBJ1-4; TRBD1 matches 7 bases. With 8 bases clipped from V and 6 bases from J, the junction kept 6 bases outside the gene matches. Germline assignment: CDR1 MNHEY and CDR2 SVGAGI. CDR3 length: 13 residues. The CDR3 DNA reads as TGTGCCAGCTCCGGGACAGTGGATGAAAAACTGTTTTTT. Translated: CASSGTVDEKLFF.

For the CDR3, the DNA is TGTGCCACCAGTGACACCGGGACAGGGGGCTACAATGAGCAGTTCTTC. Protein product: CATSDTGTGGYNEQFF. V usage is TRBV24-1 and J usage is TRBJ2-1, with TRBD1 matching 11 bases. V shed 4 bases and J 3 bases; nucleotides not matched to a gene: 4. Germline CDR1 and CDR2: KGHDR and SFDVKD. The CDR3 sequence is 16 residues long.

The CDR3 nucleotides read TGTGCCAGCAGTACAGGGGTCGGGGCCAACGTCCTGACTTTC. This encodes CASSTGVGANVLTF. The chain combines TRBV27 with TRBJ2-6; 7 nucleotides align to TRBD1. CDR1 is MNHEY, CDR2 SMNVEV, per germline (reference sequence). The CDR3 has 14 residues. Losses at the gene ends were 5 bases for V and 4 bases for J; bases not matched to a gene: 2.

In its sample, this clone was seen a few times. The V gene is TRBV5-8, the J gene TRBJ1-2, with D possibly TRBD1 on 5 matching bases. Trimming pared 4 bases from V and 7 bases from J, leaving 20 bases between. The CDR3 contains 15 residues. Germline values: CDR1 SGHTS, CDR2 YDEGEE. CDR3: CASSPSGRELLGYTF. CDR3 in DNA: TGTGCCAGCAGCCCCTCGGGCAGGGAATTGCTTGGCTACACCTTC.

The CDR3 loop reads CASSVGGTGQETQYF. As DNA, the CDR3 is TGTGCCAGCAGCGTTGGGGGGACAGGGCAAGAGACCCAGTACTTC. The J gene is TRBJ2-5, the V gene TRBV5-4; the match to TRBD1 covers 9 bases. The CDR3 is 15 residues long. Trimming at V came to 4 bases and at J to 2 bases, leaving 6 bases not matched to a gene. CDR1 SGHNT and CDR2 YYREEE come from the germline V gene (reference sequence).